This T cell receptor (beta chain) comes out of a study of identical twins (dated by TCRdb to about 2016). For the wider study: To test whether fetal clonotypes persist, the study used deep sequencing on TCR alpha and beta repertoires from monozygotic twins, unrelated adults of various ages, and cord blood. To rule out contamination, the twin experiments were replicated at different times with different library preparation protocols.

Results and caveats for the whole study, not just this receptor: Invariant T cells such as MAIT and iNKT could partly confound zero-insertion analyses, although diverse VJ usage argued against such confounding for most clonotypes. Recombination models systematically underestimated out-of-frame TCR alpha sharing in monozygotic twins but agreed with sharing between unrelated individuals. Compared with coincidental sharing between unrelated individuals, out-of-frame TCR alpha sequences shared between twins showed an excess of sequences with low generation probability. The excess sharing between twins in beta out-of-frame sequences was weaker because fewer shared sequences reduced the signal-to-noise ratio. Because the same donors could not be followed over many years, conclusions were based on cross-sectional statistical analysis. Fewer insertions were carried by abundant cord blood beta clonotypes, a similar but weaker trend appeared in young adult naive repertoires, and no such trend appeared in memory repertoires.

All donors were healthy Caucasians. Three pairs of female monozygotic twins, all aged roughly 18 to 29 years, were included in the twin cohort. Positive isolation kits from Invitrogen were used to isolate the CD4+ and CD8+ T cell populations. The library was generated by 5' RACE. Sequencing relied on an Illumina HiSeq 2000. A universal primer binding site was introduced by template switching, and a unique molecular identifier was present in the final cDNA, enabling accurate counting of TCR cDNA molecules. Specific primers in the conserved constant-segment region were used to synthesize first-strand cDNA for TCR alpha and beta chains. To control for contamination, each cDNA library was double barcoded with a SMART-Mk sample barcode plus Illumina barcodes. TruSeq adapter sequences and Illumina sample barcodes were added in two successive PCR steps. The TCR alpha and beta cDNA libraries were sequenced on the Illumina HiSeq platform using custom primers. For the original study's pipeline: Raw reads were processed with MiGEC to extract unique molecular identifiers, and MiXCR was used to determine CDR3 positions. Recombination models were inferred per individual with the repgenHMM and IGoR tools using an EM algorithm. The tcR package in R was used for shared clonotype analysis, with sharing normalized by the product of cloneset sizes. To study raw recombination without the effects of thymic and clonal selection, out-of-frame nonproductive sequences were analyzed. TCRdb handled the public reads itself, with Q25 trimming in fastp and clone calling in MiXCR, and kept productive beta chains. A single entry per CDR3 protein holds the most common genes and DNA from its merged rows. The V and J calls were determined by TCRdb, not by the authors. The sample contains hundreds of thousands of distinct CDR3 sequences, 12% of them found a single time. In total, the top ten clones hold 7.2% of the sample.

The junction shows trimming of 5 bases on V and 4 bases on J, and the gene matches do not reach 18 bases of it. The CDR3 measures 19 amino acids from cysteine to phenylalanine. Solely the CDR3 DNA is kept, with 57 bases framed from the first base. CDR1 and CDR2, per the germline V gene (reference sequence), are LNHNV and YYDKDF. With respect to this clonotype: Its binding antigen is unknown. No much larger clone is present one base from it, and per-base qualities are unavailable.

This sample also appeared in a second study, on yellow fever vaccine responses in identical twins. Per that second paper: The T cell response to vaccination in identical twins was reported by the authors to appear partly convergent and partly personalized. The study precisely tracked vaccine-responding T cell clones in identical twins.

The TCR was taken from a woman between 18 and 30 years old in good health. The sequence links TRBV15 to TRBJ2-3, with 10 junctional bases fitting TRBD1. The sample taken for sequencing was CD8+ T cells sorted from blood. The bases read TGTGCCACCAGCGCCCACCCCGACAGGGGGCAGGTCGGAGCAGATACGCAGTATTTT. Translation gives CATSAHPDRGQVGADTQYF.